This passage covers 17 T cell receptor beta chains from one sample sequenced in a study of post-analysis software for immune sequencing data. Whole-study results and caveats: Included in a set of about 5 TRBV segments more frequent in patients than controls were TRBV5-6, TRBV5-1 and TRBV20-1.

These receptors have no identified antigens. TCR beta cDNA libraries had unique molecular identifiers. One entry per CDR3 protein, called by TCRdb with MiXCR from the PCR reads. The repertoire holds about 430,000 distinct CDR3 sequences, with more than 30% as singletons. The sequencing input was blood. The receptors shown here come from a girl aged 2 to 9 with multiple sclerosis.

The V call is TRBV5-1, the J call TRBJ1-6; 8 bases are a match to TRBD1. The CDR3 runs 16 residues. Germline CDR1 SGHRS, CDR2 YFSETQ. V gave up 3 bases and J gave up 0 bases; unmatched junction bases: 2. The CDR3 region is CASSSGQVSYNSPLHF. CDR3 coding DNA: TGCGCCAGCAGCTCGGGACAGGTCTCCTATAATTCACCCCTCCACTTT. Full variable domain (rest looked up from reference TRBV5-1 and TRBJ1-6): KAGVTQTPRYLIKTRGQQVTLSCSPISGHRSVSWYQQTPGQGLQFLFEYFSETQRNKGNFPGRFSGRQFSNSRSEMNVSTLELGDSALYLCASSSGQVSYNSPLHFGNGTRLTVT.

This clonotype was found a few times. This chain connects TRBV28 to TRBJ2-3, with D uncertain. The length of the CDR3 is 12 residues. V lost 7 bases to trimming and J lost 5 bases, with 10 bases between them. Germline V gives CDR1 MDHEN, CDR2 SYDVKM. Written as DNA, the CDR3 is TGTGCCAGCAAGGCTGAAGGAGATACGCAGTATTTT. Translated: CASKAEGDTQYF.

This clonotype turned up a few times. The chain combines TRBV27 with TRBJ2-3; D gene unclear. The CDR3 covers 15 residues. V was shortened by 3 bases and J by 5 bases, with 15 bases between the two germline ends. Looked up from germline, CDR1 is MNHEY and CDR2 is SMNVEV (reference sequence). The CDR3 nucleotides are TGTGCCAGCAGTTTTACGGTCGATGGGCGAGATACGCAGTATTTT. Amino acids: CASSFTVDGRDTQYF.

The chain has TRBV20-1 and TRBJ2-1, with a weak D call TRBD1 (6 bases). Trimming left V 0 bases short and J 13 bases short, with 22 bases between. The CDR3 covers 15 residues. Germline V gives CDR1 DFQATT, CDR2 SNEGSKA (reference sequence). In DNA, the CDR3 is TGCAGTGCTAGAGATTGGGGGCAGGTTGCAGAGACCCAGTTCTTC. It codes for CSARDWGQVAETQFF.

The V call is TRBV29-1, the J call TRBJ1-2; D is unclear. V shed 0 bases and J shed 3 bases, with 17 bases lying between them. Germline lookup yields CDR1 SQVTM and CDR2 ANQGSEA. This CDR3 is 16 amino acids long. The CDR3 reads CSVEDRVRRRDYGYTF. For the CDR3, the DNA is TGCAGCGTTGAAGATAGGGTGAGGCGGCGAGACTATGGCTACACCTTC.

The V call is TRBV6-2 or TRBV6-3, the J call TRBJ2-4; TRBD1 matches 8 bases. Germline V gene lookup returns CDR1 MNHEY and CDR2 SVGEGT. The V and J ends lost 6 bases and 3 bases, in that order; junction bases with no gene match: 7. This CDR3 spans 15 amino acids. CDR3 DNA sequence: TGTGCCAGCAGAGGCGACAGGGGAGGCAAAAACATTCAGTACTTC. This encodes CASRGDRGGKNIQYF.

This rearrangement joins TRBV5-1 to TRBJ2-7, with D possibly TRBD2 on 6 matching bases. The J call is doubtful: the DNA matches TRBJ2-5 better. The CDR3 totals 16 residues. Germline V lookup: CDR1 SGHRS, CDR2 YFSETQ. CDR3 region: CASSQTSTSLTETQYF. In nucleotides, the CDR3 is TGCGCCAGCAGCCAGACCTCGACTAGTTTGACAGAGACCCAGTACTTC.

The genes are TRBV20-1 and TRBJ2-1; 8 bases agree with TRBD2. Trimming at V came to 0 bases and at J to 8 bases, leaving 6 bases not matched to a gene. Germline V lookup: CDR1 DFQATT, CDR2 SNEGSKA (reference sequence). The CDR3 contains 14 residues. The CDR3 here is CSARDPGGLHEQFF. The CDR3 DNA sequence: TGCAGTGCTAGAGATCCGGGGGGGCTCCATGAGCAGTTCTTC.

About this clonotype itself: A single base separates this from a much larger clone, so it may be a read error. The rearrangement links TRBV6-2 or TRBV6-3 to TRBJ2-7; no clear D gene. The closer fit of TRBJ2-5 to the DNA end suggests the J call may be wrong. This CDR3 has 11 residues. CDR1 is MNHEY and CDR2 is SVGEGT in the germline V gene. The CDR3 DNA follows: TGTGCCAGCAGTTACTGGGAGACCCAGTACTTC. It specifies CASSYWETQYF.

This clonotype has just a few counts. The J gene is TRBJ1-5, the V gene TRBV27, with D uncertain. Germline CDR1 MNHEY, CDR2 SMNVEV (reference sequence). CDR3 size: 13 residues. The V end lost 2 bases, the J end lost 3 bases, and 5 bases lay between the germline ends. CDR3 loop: CASSLRVNQPQHF. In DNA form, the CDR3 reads TGTGCCAGCAGTTTAAGGGTCAATCAGCCCCAGCATTTT.

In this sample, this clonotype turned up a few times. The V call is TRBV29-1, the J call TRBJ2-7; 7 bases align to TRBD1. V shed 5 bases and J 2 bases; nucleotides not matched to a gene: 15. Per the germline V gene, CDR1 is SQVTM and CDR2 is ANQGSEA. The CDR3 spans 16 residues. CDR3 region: CSVLWALGTDPYEQYF. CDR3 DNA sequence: TGCAGCGTTCTCTGGGCCCTAGGGACAGACCCCTACGAGCAGTACTTC.

The CDR3 DNA reads TGTGCCAGCAGCTGCCGGAACTATGGCTACACCTTC. It translates to CASSCRNYGYTF. The gene calls are TRBV7-9 and TRBJ1-2; no clear D. Germline V gives CDR1 SEHNR, CDR2 FQNEAQ (reference sequence). The length of the CDR3 is 12 residues. V lost 4 bases to trimming and J lost 2 bases, with 5 bases between them.

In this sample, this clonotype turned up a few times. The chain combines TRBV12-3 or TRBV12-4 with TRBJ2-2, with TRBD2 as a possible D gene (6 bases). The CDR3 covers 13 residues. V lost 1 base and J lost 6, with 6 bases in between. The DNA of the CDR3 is TGTGCCAGCAGTTTAGGGGGGGCCGGGGAGCTGTTTTTT. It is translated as CASSLGGAGELFF.

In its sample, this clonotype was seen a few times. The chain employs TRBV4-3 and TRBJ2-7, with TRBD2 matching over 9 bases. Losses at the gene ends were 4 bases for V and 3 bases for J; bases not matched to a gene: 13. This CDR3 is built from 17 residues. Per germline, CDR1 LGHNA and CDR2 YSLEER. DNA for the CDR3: TGCGCCAGCAGCCCGGGACTAGCAGCCGCTCGGCTCTACGAGCAGTACTTC. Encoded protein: CASSPGLAAARLYEQYF.

The CDR3 is CSVVGDPSSYEQYF. CDR3 bases: TGCAGCGTTGTAGGGGACCCAAGCTCCTACGAGCAGTACTTC. V and J are TRBV29-1 and TRBJ2-7; D could derive from TRBD1 or TRBD2 (5 bases each). Per germline, CDR1 SQVTM and CDR2 ANQGSEA. The CDR3 covers 14 residues. Trimming pared 4 bases from V and 0 bases from J, leaving 13 bases between.

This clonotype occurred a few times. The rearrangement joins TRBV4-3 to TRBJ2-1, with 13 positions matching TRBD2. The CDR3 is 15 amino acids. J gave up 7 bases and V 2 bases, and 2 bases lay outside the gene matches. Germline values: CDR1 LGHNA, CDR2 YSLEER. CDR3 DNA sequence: TGCGCCAGCAGCCAAATGGGACTAGCGGGAAATGAGCAGTTCTTC. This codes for CASSQMGLAGNEQFF.

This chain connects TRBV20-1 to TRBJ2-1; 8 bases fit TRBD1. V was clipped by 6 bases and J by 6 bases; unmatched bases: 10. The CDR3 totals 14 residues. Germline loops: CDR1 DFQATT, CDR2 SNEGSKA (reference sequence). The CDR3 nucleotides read TGCAGTGCCACGGACAGGGTCCCCTTCAATGAGCAGTTCTTC. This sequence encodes CSATDRVPFNEQFF.